A single sample is the source of the 17 T cell receptor beta chains below, sequenced in a study of somatic mutations in cytotoxic T cells in rheumatoid arthritis. Libraries were prepared by immunoSEQ multiplex PCR; TCRdb keeps only in-frame clonotypes and omits some of them. The sample has 30,000 to 45,000 clones, around 80% seen once. The sequencing sample was made of CD8+ T cells sorted from blood. These receptors were collected from a middle-aged man in good health.

The rearrangement joins TRBV6-5 to TRBJ1-3, with a tentative D call TRBD1 (6 bases). The CDR3 length is 15 residues. With 6 bases removed from V and 0 bases from J, the gap between germline ends came to 12 bases. Germline V gene lookup returns CDR1 MNHEY and CDR2 SVGAGI. The DNA of the CDR3 is TGTGCCAGCAGCGCGGACAGCGCCTCTGGAAACACCATATATTTT. Translation: CASSADSASGNTIYF.

The rearrangement uses TRBV29-1 and TRBJ1-1; D not certain. Per germline, CDR1 SQVTM and CDR2 ANQGSEA. Trimming pared 6 bases from V and 2 bases from J, leaving 7 bases between. CDR3 size: 11 residues. The chain's CDR3 is CSVQRNTEAFF. In DNA form, the CDR3 reads TGCAGCGTCCAGAGAAACACTGAAGCTTTCTTT.

The gene calls are TRBV6-1 and TRBJ2-7, with D tentatively TRBD2 (5 bases). This CDR3 contains 15 residues. V lost 8 bases and J 2 bases, leaving 19 bases between the germline ends. The V gene's germline CDR1 is MNHNS and CDR2 SASEGT. The CDR3 DNA reads as TGTGCCAGCTCAGAGAGGGCGACGAATCCCTACGAGCAGTACTTC. Translated: CASSERATNPYEQYF.

The rearrangement uses TRBV2 and TRBJ2-7; D unresolved. Germline V lookup: CDR1 SNHLY, CDR2 FYNNEI. Trimming cost V 2 bases and J 0 bases, with 14 bases left between them. This CDR3 spans 16 amino acids. The CDR3 bases are TGTGCCAGCAGTGAACCCTTGACCGGAATCTCCTACGAGCAGTACTTC. The encoded protein is CASSEPLTGISYEQYF.

The chain uses TRBV9 and TRBJ2-1; 12 bases map to TRBD2. The CDR3 has 15 amino acids. The V segment lost 3 bases and the J segment 8 bases; nucleotides outside the gene matches: 6. CDR1 SGDLS and CDR2 YYNGEE come from the germline V gene. CDR3 nucleotide sequence: TGTGCCAGCAGCGCGACTAGCGGGAGTATGGATGAGCAGTTCTTC. Protein sequence: CASSATSGSMDEQFF.

The V call is TRBV30, the J call TRBJ2-7, with TRBD1 matching 10 bases. Germline CDR1 is GTSNPN and CDR2 is SVGIG (reference sequence). CDR3 length equals 12 residues. The V gene end was trimmed by 7 bases and the J gene end by 3 bases; junction bases not matched to a gene: 3. CDR3 nucleotides: TGTGCCTACGGACAGGGGGTCTACGAGCAGTACTTC. Amino acid sequence: CAYGQGVYEQYF.

V is TRBV27 and J is TRBJ2-7; 8 nucleotides agree with TRBD1. CDR1 is MNHEY and CDR2 is SMNVEV in the germline V gene (reference sequence). CDR3 length equals 15 residues. V was clipped by 4 bases and J by 1 base; unmatched bases: 6. CDR3 in amino acids: CASSYYRGISYEQYF. The CDR3 DNA reads as TGTGCCAGCAGTTACTACAGGGGGATATCCTACGAGCAGTACTTC.

The chain uses TRBV7-9 and TRBJ2-3; TRBD2 aligns across 8 bases. Germline CDR1 reads SEHNR; CDR2 reads FQNEAQ (reference sequence). The ends lost 11 bases at V and 6 bases at J; junction bases unmatched: 10. CDR3 size: 13 residues. CDR3 in amino acids: CARQAGGSDTQYF. CDR3 sequence (DNA): TGTGCCCGCCAGGCGGGAGGTAGCGATACGCAGTATTTT.

CDR3 DNA: TGCAGTGTCCAACCCTACGAGCAGTACTTC. Its translation: CSVQPYEQYF. The gene calls are TRBV20-1 and TRBJ2-7, with D unclear. This CDR3 is 10 amino acids long. Germline CDR1 is DFQATT and CDR2 is SNEGSKA (reference sequence). V lost 7 bases to trimming and J lost 2 bases, with 6 bases between them.

Of note for this clone: A read error is the likely source, as a far larger clone sits one nucleotide away. This chain uses TRBV6-4 with TRBJ2-1; 10 bases map to TRBD2. CDR1 and CDR2 from the germline V gene are MRHNA and SNTAGT. Unmatched junction bases numbered 0, after V lost 4 bases and J lost 0 bases. CDR3 size: 15 residues. CDR3 nucleotides: TGTGCCAGCAGTGGGACTAGCGGCTCCTACAATGAGCAGTTCTTC. This gives the protein CASSGTSGSYNEQFF.

The chain is built from TRBV5-1 and TRBJ1-1; no definite D call. Per germline, CDR1 SGHRS and CDR2 YFSETQ. Trimming left V 0 bases short and J 1 base short, with 7 bases between. The CDR3 is made up of 14 amino acids. The CDR3 DNA is TGCGCCAGCAGCTTGGCCCGTTCGAACACTGAAGCTTTCTTT. It is translated as CASSLARSNTEAFF.

This sequence joins TRBV5-1 and TRBJ2-7; 8 bases are a match to TRBD2. The length of the CDR3 is 13 residues. V was pared by 2 bases and J by 5 bases, with 3 bases of the junction left unmatched. The germline V gene encodes CDR1 SGHRS and CDR2 YFSETQ. The CDR3 DNA follows: TGCGCCAGCAGCTTAAGCGGGAGCAACGAGCAGTACTTC. The encoded protein is CASSLSGSNEQYF. The entire variable domain, with the rest obtained from reference TRBV5-1 and TRBJ2-7, is as follows: KAGVTQTPRYLIKTRGQQVTLSCSPISGHRSVSWYQQTPGQGLQFLFEYFSETQRNKGNFPGRFSGRQFSNSRSEMNVSTLELGDSALYLCASSLSGSNEQYFGPGTRLTVT.

The chain carries TRBV13 and TRBJ2-7; D perhaps matches TRBD2 (5 bases). Trimming pared 2 bases from V and 4 bases from J, leaving 18 bases between. This CDR3 region has 16 residues. CDR1 PRHDT and CDR2 FYEKMQ come from the germline V gene (reference sequence). The CDR3 is CASSLKDSGNWYEQYF. CDR3 in DNA: TGTGCCAGCAGCTTAAAGGACTCCGGCAATTGGTACGAGCAGTACTTC.

The CDR3 region has the DNA TGTGCCAGCAGCTTAGGAACGGGAGTATCCTACGAGCAGTACTTC. This gives the protein CASSLGTGVSYEQYF. The V gene is TRBV13, the J gene TRBJ2-7; D is possibly TRBD2 (6 bases). Per the germline V gene, CDR1 is PRHDT and CDR2 is FYEKMQ (reference sequence). The CDR3 length is 15 residues. Trimming stripped 0 bases from V and 1 base from J, with 10 bases between.

The chain recombines TRBV27 with TRBJ1-5, with D unclear. The CDR3 sequence is 13 residues long. V lost 0 bases to trimming and J lost 4 bases, with 4 bases between them. Germline-derived CDR1 and CDR2 are MNHEY and SMNVEV (reference sequence). CDR3 in DNA: TGTGCCAGCAGTTTATCCCGAAATCAGCCCCAGCATTTT. Protein sequence: CASSLSRNQPQHF.

The chain carries TRBV9 and TRBJ2-7; D gene uncertain. V was trimmed by 4 bases and J by 0 bases, leaving 14 bases between them. CDR1 is SGDLS, CDR2 YYNGEE, per germline. The CDR3 has 15 residues. The CDR3 region has the DNA TGTGCCAGCAGCCCCGCCGTTGGCAGCTCCTACGAGCAGTACTTC. It encodes CASSPAVGSSYEQYF.

The J gene is TRBJ2-7, the V gene TRBV27; D perhaps matches TRBD2 (6 bases). The germline gives CDR1 MNHEY, CDR2 SMNVEV (reference sequence). Between the trimmed V and J ends, which lost 5 bases and 2 bases, there was a span of 22 bases. The CDR3 is 17 residues long. The CDR3 sequence: CASSQPTTGLNTYEQYF. The DNA for the CDR3 is TGTGCCAGCAGTCAACCAACGACGGGACTCAACACCTACGAGCAGTACTTC.